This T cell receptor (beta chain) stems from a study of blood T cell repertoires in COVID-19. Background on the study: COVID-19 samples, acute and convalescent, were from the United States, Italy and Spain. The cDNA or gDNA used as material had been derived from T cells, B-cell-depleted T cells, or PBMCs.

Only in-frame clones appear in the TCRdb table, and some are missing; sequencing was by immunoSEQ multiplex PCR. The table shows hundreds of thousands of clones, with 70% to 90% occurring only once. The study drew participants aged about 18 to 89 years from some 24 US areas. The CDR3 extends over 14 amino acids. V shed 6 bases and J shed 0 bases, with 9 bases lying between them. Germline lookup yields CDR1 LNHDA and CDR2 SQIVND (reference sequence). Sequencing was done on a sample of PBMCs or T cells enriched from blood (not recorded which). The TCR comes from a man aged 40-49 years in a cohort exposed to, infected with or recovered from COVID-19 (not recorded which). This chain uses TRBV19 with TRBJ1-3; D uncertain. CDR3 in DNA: TGTGCCAGTAGCGCAGTAACCTCTGGAAACACCATATATTTT. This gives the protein CASSAVTSGNTIYF.